The TCR beta chain described here comes from a study of cytomegalovirus exposure and HLA in healthy donors. V dropped 4 bases and J dropped 0; count of bases not matched to a gene: 7. Germline values: CDR1 SGHNT, CDR2 YYREEE (reference sequence). The CDR3 runs to 15 residues. With 60 Vbeta and 13 Jbeta primers, the PCR was carried out. TCRdb keeps only in-frame clones here, not all; method: immunoSEQ multiplex PCR. In the table there are tens of thousands of clones, around 70% of which are singletons. Unrecorded immune exposures were likely, despite nominal health at sampling. Sequencing used PBMCs. This TCR was recovered from a woman in her 30s in good health and CMV-seronegative. The chain links TRBV5-4 to TRBJ2-7; 7 bases fit TRBD1. CDR3 DNA: TGTGCCAGCAGCGTGGCAGGGACAGCCTCCTACGAGCAGTACTTC. This encodes CASSVAGTASYEQYF.